Listed here are 20 T cell receptor beta chains from one sample, sequenced in a study of CD8+ T cells in alopecia areata. Stated treatment: oral pan-JAK inhibitor, 5-10 mg twice daily. Following RNA extraction, reverse transcription yielded cDNA that acted as the sequencing template. TCRdb's copy holds only in-frame clones and misses some; the assay was immunoSEQ multiplex PCR. Among 200,000 to 250,000 clones listed, 50% to 75% were seen once. The source material was CD4+ T cells sorted from blood, sampled at week 4, from a patient treated with tofacitinib. These TCRs come from a human donor with alopecia areata.

The chain joins TRBV29-1 to TRBJ2-7; D possibly uses TRBD1 or TRBD2 (5 bases each). Germline V gene data show CDR1 as SQVTM and CDR2 as ANQGSEA. V was pared by 7 bases and J by 7 bases, with 17 bases between. The CDR3 has 12 amino acids. In DNA, the CDR3 is TGCAGCGGTTGGGGACCGTCTGGGGAGCAGTACTTC. Its protein is CSGWGPSGEQYF.

In nucleotides, the CDR3 is TGTGCCAGCAGCGTCAGGGGGGCCAACACTGAAGCTTTCTTT. This sequence encodes CASSVRGANTEAFF. This rearrangement joins TRBV11-3 to TRBJ1-1, with 7 positions matching TRBD1. V lost 5 bases, J lost 2 bases, and 5 bases stayed unmatched. This CDR3 is built from 14 residues. The V gene's germline CDR1 is SGHNT and CDR2 YENEEA.

The V and J genes are TRBV30 and TRBJ2-3; unclear D gene. CDR1 GTSNPN and CDR2 SVGIG come from the germline V gene (reference sequence). CDR3 length: 13 amino acids. The ends were cut back, 0 bases at V and 2 bases at J, with 6 bases in the middle. CDR3 DNA sequence: TGTGCCTGGAGTGTTATGCACACAGATACGCAGTATTTT. It encodes CAWSVMHTDTQYF.

This chain links TRBV30 with TRBJ2-4, with D possibly being TRBD2 (7 bases). The length of the CDR3 is 12 residues. V was clipped by 7 bases and J by 8 bases, with 15 bases between them. The germline gives CDR1 GTSNPN, CDR2 SVGIG (reference sequence). This CDR3 is CASARGADIQYF. The CDR3 nucleotides are TGTGCCTCCGCCCGGGGGGCTGACATTCAGTACTTC.

This chain connects TRBV5-1 to TRBJ2-5; unclear D gene. Germline assignment: CDR1 SGHRS and CDR2 YFSETQ. The CDR3 extends over 14 amino acids. Trimming cost V 3 bases and J 1 base, with 10 bases left between them. The CDR3 loop reads CASSYDLIQETQYF. The CDR3 nucleotides are TGCGCCAGCAGCTATGACTTAATCCAAGAGACCCAGTACTTC.

The V and J genes are TRBV6-5 and TRBJ1-6; D might be TRBD1 (5 bases). Trimming cost V 8 bases and J 6 bases, with 11 bases left between them. Germline V CDR1 and CDR2: MNHEY, SVGAGI. The CDR3 contains 13 residues. The CDR3 region is CASLGGPNSPLHF. As DNA, the CDR3 is TGTGCCAGCCTGGGGGGTCCTAATTCACCCCTCCACTTT.

The chain links TRBV7-9 to TRBJ1-2; TRBD1 matches 7 bases. After removal of 2 bases from V and 4 bases from J, the junction contained 4 bases not matched to a gene. Germline V CDR1 and CDR2: SEHNR, FQNEAQ (reference sequence). The length of the CDR3 is 14 residues. CDR3 nucleotides: TGTGCCAGCAGCTTACGTGGACAGGTCTATGGCTACACCTTC. Translated, it gives CASSLRGQVYGYTF.

This clone showed up just a few times. The rearrangement uses TRBV7-9 and TRBJ2-3; 9 positions agree with TRBD1. Germline V gene data show CDR1 as SEHNR and CDR2 as FQNEAQ (reference sequence). This CDR3 comprises 15 residues. Germline trimming cut 2 bases from V and 7 bases from J; bases unmatched to any gene: 7. Here the CDR3 reads CASSLTTGTGNTQYF. The DNA for the CDR3 is TGTGCCAGCAGCTTAACCACCGGGACAGGGAATACGCAGTATTTT.

V is TRBV4-2 and J is TRBJ2-3; D remains ambiguous. CDR1 is LGHNA, CDR2 YNFKEQ, per germline. Trimming cost V 2 bases and J 4 bases, with 10 bases left between them. This CDR3 has 14 amino acids. The CDR3 DNA reads as TGTGCCAGCAGCCAATCGGACGGCTCAGATACGCAGTATTTT. Protein: CASSQSDGSDTQYF.

The genes are TRBV2 and TRBJ1-1, with D maybe TRBD1 (5 bases). Trimming took 5 bases from V and 8 from J, leaving 12 bases between them. Germline CDR1 and CDR2: SNHLY and FYNNEI. This CDR3 has 12 amino acids. The CDR3 nucleotides read TGTGCCAGCAGTAATCAGGGATACGAAGCTTTCTTT. It translates to CASSNQGYEAFF.

The chain joins TRBV29-1 to TRBJ1-2; tentatively, D is TRBD1 (6 bases). V was clipped by 5 bases and J by 1 base, with 20 bases between them. Germline CDR1 is SQVTM and CDR2 is ANQGSEA. This CDR3 has 16 residues. The CDR3 is CSVSNTGPNDNYGYTF. The CDR3 DNA reads TGCAGCGTTTCTAACACAGGGCCGAACGATAACTATGGCTACACCTTC.

The rearrangement uses TRBV5-1 and TRBJ2-5; D is perhaps TRBD1 or TRBD2 (5 bases each). Deletions cut 5 bases from V and 1 base from J, with 12 bases between. The CDR3 spans 14 residues. CDR1 is SGHRS, CDR2 YFSETQ, per germline. The CDR3 loop reads CASRSGPSQETQYF. The CDR3 DNA sequence: TGCGCCAGCAGATCGGGACCGAGCCAAGAGACCCAGTACTTC. Using reference TRBV5-1 and TRBJ2-5 for the parts outside the CDR3, the full variable domain is KAGVTQTPRYLIKTRGQQVTLSCSPISGHRSVSWYQQTPGQGLQFLFEYFSETQRNKGNFPGRFSGRQFSNSRSEMNVSTLELGDSALYLCASRSGPSQETQYFGPGTRLLVL.

This chain joins TRBV5-6 and TRBJ1-2; D possibly corresponds to TRBD1 (6 bases). V lost 1 base to trimming and J lost 0 bases, with 16 bases between them. This CDR3 is 17 amino acids long. Per germline, CDR1 SGHDT and CDR2 YYEEEE. Here the CDR3 reads CASSLRGRGGTNYGYTF. In nucleotides, the CDR3 is TGTGCCAGCAGCTTGAGAGGCAGGGGCGGGACTAACTATGGCTACACCTTC.

The chain links TRBV15 to TRBJ1-2; maybe TRBD1 (6 bases). The V gene's germline CDR1 is LNHNV and CDR2 YYDKDF (reference sequence). Trimming cost V 0 bases and J 6 bases, with 14 bases left between them. The CDR3 runs 15 residues. CDR3 amino acids: CATSRDRVGADGYTF. DNA of the CDR3: TGTGCCACCAGCAGAGATCGGGTGGGGGCAGATGGCTACACCTTC. The complete variable domain, with remaining parts taken from reference TRBV15 and TRBJ1-2, reads DAMVIQNPRYQVTQFGKPVTLSCSQTLNHNVMYWYQQKSSQAPKLLFHYYDKDFNNEADTPDNFQSRRPNTSFCFLDIRSPGLGDTAMYLCATSRDRVGADGYTFGSGTRLTVV.

The V and J genes are TRBV2 and TRBJ2-3; tentatively, D is TRBD2 (6 bases). V dropped 8 bases and J dropped 0 bases, with 15 bases sitting between them. CDR3 size: 15 residues. Looked up from germline, CDR1 is SNHLY and CDR2 is FYNNEI. In nucleotides, the CDR3 is TGTGCCAGCCGTGGGTGGCTAGCGAGCACAGATACGCAGTATTTT. Translated, it gives CASRGWLASTDTQYF.

The rearrangement joins TRBV5-6 to TRBJ1-2; D gene unclear. The ends were cut back, 0 bases at V and 4 bases at J, with 7 bases in the middle. CDR1 is SGHDT, CDR2 YYEEEE, per germline. CDR3 length equals 13 residues. This chain's CDR3 is CASSLGEGYGYTF. DNA for the CDR3: TGTGCCAGCAGCTTGGGGGAGGGCTATGGCTACACCTTC.

This rearrangement joins TRBV4-1 to TRBJ1-1; 8 bases align to TRBD1. The CDR3 consists of 14 residues. V shed 5 bases, J shed 5 bases, and the junction held 7 bases outside the gene matches. CDR1 MGHRA and CDR2 YSYEKL come from the germline V gene. This CDR3 is CASSSRTGGTEAFF. The CDR3 coding sequence is TGCGCCAGCAGCTCCCGAACAGGGGGAACTGAAGCTTTCTTT.

This sequence joins TRBV7-2 and TRBJ1-6, with 7 bases aligning to TRBD1. The CDR3 length is 18 residues. CDR1 is SGHTA, CDR2 FQGNSA, per germline. The V segment lost 1 base and the J segment 6 bases; nucleotides outside the gene matches: 12. As DNA, the CDR3 is TGTGCCAGCAGCTTAGTTTACCGGGAGGGGGCAGGTAATTCACCCCTCCACTTT. The encoded protein is CASSLVYREGAGNSPLHF.

The chain uses TRBV29-1 and TRBJ2-7, with 7 bases lining up with TRBD2. The CDR3 spans 13 residues. Germline lookup yields CDR1 SQVTM and CDR2 ANQGSEA. The J segment lost 6 bases and the V segment lost 5 bases, leaving 10 bases of the junction unmatched. The CDR3: CSVRDYAPPEQYF. In DNA, the CDR3 is TGCAGCGTTCGGGACTACGCTCCCCCCGAGCAGTACTTC.

V gene TRBV7-2 combines with J gene TRBJ2-2; tentatively, D is TRBD2 (5 bases). The V end lost 0 bases, the J end lost 5 bases, and 10 bases lay between the germline ends. The length of the CDR3 is 15 residues. The germline CDR1 and CDR2 sequences are SGHTA and FQGNSA. The CDR3 DNA is TGTGCCAGCAGCTTAGCGGTTGGGGAGACCGGGGAGCTGTTTTTT. This gives the protein CASSLAVGETGELFF.